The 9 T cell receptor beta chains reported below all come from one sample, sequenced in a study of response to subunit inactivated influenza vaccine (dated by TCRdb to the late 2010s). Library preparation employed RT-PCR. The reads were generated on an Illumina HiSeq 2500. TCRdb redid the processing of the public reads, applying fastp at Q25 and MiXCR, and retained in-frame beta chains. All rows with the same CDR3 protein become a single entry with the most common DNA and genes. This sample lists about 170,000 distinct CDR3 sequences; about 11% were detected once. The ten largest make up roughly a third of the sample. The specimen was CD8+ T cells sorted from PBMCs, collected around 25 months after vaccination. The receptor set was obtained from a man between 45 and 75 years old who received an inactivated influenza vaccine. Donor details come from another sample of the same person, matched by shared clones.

In DNA, the CDR3 is TGTGCCAGCAGATTGGACAGGGTGCTTGTAGATACGCAGTATTTT. Amino acids: CASRLDRVLVDTQYF. The chain is built from TRBV11-2 and TRBJ2-3; TRBD1 aligns across 8 bases. Losses at the gene ends were 6 bases for V and 5 bases for J; bases not matched to a gene: 10. CDR3 size: 15 residues. The V gene's germline CDR1 is SGHAT and CDR2 FQNNGV. The whole variable domain, remainder taken from reference TRBV11-2 and TRBJ2-3, is EAGVAQSPRYKIIEKRQSVAFWCNPISGHATLYWYQQILGQGPKLLIQFQNNGVVDDSQLPKDRFSAERLKGVDSTLKIQPAKLEDSAVYLCASRLDRVLVDTQYFGPGTRLTVL.

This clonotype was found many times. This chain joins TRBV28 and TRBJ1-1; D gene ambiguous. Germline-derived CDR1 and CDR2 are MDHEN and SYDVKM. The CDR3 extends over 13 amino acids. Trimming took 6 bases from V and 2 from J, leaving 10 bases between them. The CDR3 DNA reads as TGTGCCAGCAGCCCAGGACCTAACACTGAAGCTTTCTTT. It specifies CASSPGPNTEAFF.

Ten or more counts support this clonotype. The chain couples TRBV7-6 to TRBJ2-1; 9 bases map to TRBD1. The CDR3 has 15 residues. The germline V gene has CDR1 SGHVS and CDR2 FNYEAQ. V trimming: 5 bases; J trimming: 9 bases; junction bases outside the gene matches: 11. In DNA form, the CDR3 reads TGTGCCAGCAGCGTAGACAGGGGGGGAAGGATTGAGCAGTTCTTC. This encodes CASSVDRGGRIEQFF.

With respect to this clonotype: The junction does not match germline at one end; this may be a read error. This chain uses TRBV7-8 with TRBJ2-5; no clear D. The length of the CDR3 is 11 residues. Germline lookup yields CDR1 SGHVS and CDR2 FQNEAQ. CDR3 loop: CASRHLESQYF. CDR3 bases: TGTGCCAGCAGACACCTCGAGAGCCAGTACTTC.

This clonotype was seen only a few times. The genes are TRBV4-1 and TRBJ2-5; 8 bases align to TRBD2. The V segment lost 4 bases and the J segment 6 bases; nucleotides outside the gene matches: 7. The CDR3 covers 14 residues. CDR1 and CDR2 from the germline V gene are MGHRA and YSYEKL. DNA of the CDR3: TGCGCCAGCAGCCCGGGAGGGCCGGGGAAGACCCAGTACTTC. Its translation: CASSPGGPGKTQYF.

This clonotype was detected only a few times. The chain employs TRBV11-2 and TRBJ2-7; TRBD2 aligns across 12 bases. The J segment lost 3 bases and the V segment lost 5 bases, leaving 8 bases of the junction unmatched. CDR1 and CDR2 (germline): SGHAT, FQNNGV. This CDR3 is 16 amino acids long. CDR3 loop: CASSIPGLAGHYEQYF. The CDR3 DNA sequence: TGTGCCAGCAGCATCCCAGGACTAGCGGGACACTACGAGCAGTACTTC.

The CDR3 DNA reads TGTGCCAGCAGCCGTGCGGGGGGGACCTACGAGCAGTACTTC. Translation: CASSRAGGTYEQYF. The gene calls are TRBV7-8 and TRBJ2-7; 9 nucleotides agree with TRBD2. The germline V gene has CDR1 SGHVS and CDR2 FQNEAQ. There are 14 residues in the CDR3. The junction had 4 bases not matched to a gene; V was cut back by 5 bases and J by 2 bases.

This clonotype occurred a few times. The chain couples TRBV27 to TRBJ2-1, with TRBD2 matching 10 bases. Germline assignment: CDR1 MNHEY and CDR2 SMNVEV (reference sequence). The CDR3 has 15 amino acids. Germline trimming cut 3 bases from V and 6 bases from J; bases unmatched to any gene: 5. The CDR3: CASSLVGLAINEQFF. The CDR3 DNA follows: TGTGCCAGCAGTTTGGTGGGACTAGCGATCAATGAGCAGTTCTTC.

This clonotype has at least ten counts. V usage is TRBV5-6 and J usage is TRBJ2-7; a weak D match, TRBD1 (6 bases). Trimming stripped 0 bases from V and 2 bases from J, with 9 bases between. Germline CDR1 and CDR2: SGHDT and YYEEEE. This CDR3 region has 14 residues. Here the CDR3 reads CASSLGTATYEQYF. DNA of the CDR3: TGTGCCAGCAGCTTGGGGACAGCTACCTACGAGCAGTACTTC.